This TCR beta chain came from a study of cytomegalovirus exposure and HLA in healthy donors. A multiplex PCR was run with 60 Vbeta primers and 13 Jbeta primers. Profiled with immunoSEQ multiplex PCR; TCRdb holds only in-frame clones, not every one. The table shows some 170,000 clones, with 70% to 80% occurring only once. The receptor was isolated from a young man in good health and CMV-seropositive. Sequenced material: PBMCs.

CDR3 amino acids: CASSLIAGNTGELFF. In DNA form, the CDR3 reads TGTGCCAGCAGCCTTATAGCGGGGAACACCGGGGAGCTGTTTTTT. The gene calls are TRBV11-2 and TRBJ2-2, with 7 positions matching TRBD2. This CDR3 has 15 amino acids. The germline gives CDR1 SGHAT, CDR2 FQNNGV. The V and J ends lost 5 bases and 1 base, in that order; junction bases with no gene match: 4. The full variable domain, completed using reference TRBV11-2 and TRBJ2-2, is EAGVAQSPRYKIIEKRQSVAFWCNPISGHATLYWYQQILGQGPKLLIQFQNNGVVDDSQLPKDRFSAERLKGVDSTLKIQPAKLEDSAVYLCASSLIAGNTGELFFGEGSRLTVL.